A selection of T cell receptor beta chains follows, all from one sample in a study of blood T cell repertoires in COVID-19. The repertoire was sequenced with immunoSEQ multiplex PCR; TCRdb's copy has only in-frame clones and lacks some. The repertoire has about 89,000 clones, roughly 79% of them found once; the top ten carry less than 11%. The sample comprised peripheral blood. The origin of the receptors is a man in his sixties or seventies with acute or convalescent COVID-19. Both conserved end residues are part of each CDR3. The D gene is left open where the match is weak. Rows give clone size only sometimes, using once, few, many, or a class for an expanded clone.

d_call	v_call	clone_size	j_call	cdr3_nt	cdr3_aa
TRBD2	TRBV30	NA	TRBJ2-7	TGTGCCTGGAGCCGGCGGGGGGCCTACGAGCAGTACTTC	CAWSRRGAYEQYF
NA	TRBV25-1	once	TRBJ2-7	TGTGCCAGCAGGAAAACGGACACCTCCTACGAGCAGTACTTC	CASRKTDTSYEQYF
TRBD2	TRBV5-1	NA	TRBJ2-2	TGCGCCAGCAGCCCCACTAGCGGGGGAAACACCGGGGAGCTGTTTTTT	CASSPTSGGNTGELFF
NA	TRBV2	NA	TRBJ2-2	TGTGCCAGCAGACTTCTCGCGAACACCGGGGAGCTGTTTTTT	CASRLLANTGELFF
NA	TRBV18	NA	TRBJ1-1	TGTGCCAGCTCAACGTCAGGGGTTAACACTGAAGCTTTCTTT	CASSTSGVNTEAFF
TRBD1	TRBV24-1	NA	TRBJ1-5	TGTGCCACCAGTGAAACCGGGACAGGGAACCAGCCCCAGCATTTT	CATSETGTGNQPQHF
NA	TRBV5-4	NA	TRBJ2-5	TGTGCCAGCAGCGTACAGGACGATCAAGAGACCCAGTACTTC	CASSVQDDQETQYF
TRBD2	TRBV11-3	NA	TRBJ2-1	TGTGCCAGCAGCTTGGCCAGCGGGAGGGCCGGTGAAAATGAGCAGTTCTTC	CASSLASGRAGENEQFF
NA	TRBV30	NA	TRBJ2-7	TGTGCCTGGAGTGTAGCGGGCCGGGGCGGAGCGGGTAGGCTCTACGAGCAGTACTTC	CAWSVAGRGGAGRLYEQYF
NA	TRBV5-1	NA	TRBJ2-3	TGCGCCAGCAGCTTGGGACTAGGCTTCACAGATACGCAGTATTTT	CASSLGLGFTDTQYF
NA	TRBV28	NA	TRBJ2-1	TGTGCCAGCAGTTTCCCTAACCGAGTACGGGTTGAAACGAACGATTACTCCTACAATGAGCAGTTCTTC	CASSFPNRVRVETNDYSYNEQFF
TRBD1	TRBV5-4	NA	TRBJ1-1	TGTGCCAGCAGCTCCACCCGGACAGGGGCCGAAGCTTTCTTT	CASSSTRTGAEAFF
TRBD1	TRBV10-1	NA	TRBJ2-2	TGCGCCAACCCTCACTGGACAGGGGAGAGGGACAGGGAGCTGTTTTTT	CANPHWTGERDRELFF
NA	TRBV5-6	NA	TRBJ2-1	TGTGCCAGCAGCTTGGTACTCCGAGGAGGCGATGAGCAGTTCTTC	CASSLVLRGGDEQFF
NA	TRBV7-9	NA	TRBJ2-1	TGTGCCAGCAGCTTAGCGGACATATCCTACAATGAGCAGTTCTTC	CASSLADISYNEQFF
NA	TRBV15	NA	TRBJ1-4	TGTGCCACGAGACTCCCTGGTGAAAAACTGTTTTTT	CATRLPGEKLFF
TRBD2	TRBV9	NA	TRBJ2-3	TGTGCCAGCAGCGCGGGGGGGGGTCCAGATACGCAGTATTTT	CASSAGGGPDTQYF
TRBD1	TRBV5-1	NA	TRBJ1-5	TGCGCCAGCAGCTTGTATCAGGGGGACAATCAGCCCCAGCATTTT	CASSLYQGDNQPQHF
TRBD1	TRBV5-8	NA	TRBJ1-2	TGTGCCAGCAGCTTGGCCAATGTCGGACAGGCGTTCGGCTACACCTTC	CASSLANVGQAFGYTF
TRBD2	TRBV19	NA	TRBJ2-7	TGTGCCAGTAGTATAGTGGCTAGCGGGAGCTACGAGCAGTACTTC	CASSIVASGSYEQYF
NA	TRBV7-2	NA	TRBJ1-1	TGTGCCAGCAGCTCCGTCAGGGTAGTGAACACTGAAGCTTTCTTT	CASSSVRVVNTEAFF
NA	TRBV7-3	NA	TRBJ1-2	TGTGCCAGCAGCTTATTTTCCAGGGACTATGGCTACACCTTC	CASSLFSRDYGYTF
NA	TRBV30	NA	TRBJ1-2	TGTGCCTGGAGTGTACAACTAAAGAACTATGGCTACACCTTC	CAWSVQLKNYGYTF
NA	TRBV7-9	NA	TRBJ2-1	TGTGCCAGCAGCTTAGGGTGGGGCTCAAGCTACAATGAGCAGTTCTTC	CASSLGWGSSYNEQFF
NA	TRBV9	NA	TRBJ1-1	TGTGCCAGCAGCGTAGCTACGACAGGTGTCAACACTGAAGCTTTCTTT	CASSVATTGVNTEAFF
NA	TRBV28	NA	TRBJ2-2	TGTGCCATCTCCGGTTCGAACACCGGGGAGCTGTTTTTT	CAISGSNTGELFF
TRBD2	TRBV4-3	NA	TRBJ2-7	TGCGCCAGCAGCCAAGATAGGAGCGGGCTAGCGGGGGAGCAGTACTTC	CASSQDRSGLAGEQYF
NA	TRBV3-1/TRBV3-2	NA	TRBJ2-7	TGTGCCAGCAGCCTAAGACGGGGCTACGAGCAGTACTTC	CASSLRRGYEQYF
TRBD2	TRBV11-2	once	TRBJ2-1	TGTGCCAGCAGCTTAGCTAGCGGCCTCAATGAGCAGTTCTTC	CASSLASGLNEQFF